What follows is one TCR beta chain and its context. Deletions cut 4 bases from V and 6 bases from J, with 9 bases between. CDR1 is SGHNT, CDR2 YENEEA, per germline. The CDR3 consists of 12 residues. The entry originates in a study of blood T cell repertoires in COVID-19. As for the study in general: Collection of acute and convalescent COVID-19 samples took place in the United States, Italy and Spain.

Methods used by the authors: For nucleated cells, counts were estimated from reference gene primer amplification. The assay was immunoSEQ multiplex PCR, and TCRdb's table has in-frame clones only and misses some. The D gene and trimming were derived from the DNA, and the V and J assignments and clone size from that table. The sample yields around 100,000 clones, approximately 90% seen once. The receptor comes from a man in his fifties with active COVID-19. Sequencing input: peripheral blood. V usage is TRBV11-3 and J usage is TRBJ1-1, with D unresolved. CDR3 residues: CASSSGVPEAFF. The CDR3 coding sequence is TGTGCCAGCAGCTCCGGGGTGCCTGAAGCTTTCTTT.